This TCR beta chain was profiled in a study of beta chain features in type 1 diabetes. The whole isolated RNA underwent reverse transcription, so sequencing captured expressed TCRB transcripts. Assay: immunoSEQ multiplex PCR; the TCRdb copy retains only in-frame clones and omits some. The sample has over 300,000 clones, around 7.6% seen once. V lost 7 bases and J lost 4; bases outside the gene matches: 15. Germline loops: CDR1 SNHLY, CDR2 FYNNEI. The CDR3 has 16 amino acids. The V gene is TRBV2, the J gene TRBJ1-1; 7 bases line up with TRBD1. The sample was central memory CD4+ T cells from blood. The clonotype originates from a woman under 30 in good health. CDR3 sequence reads: CASTKTSSGGFTEAFF. In nucleotides, the CDR3 is TGTGCCAGCACTAAAACCTCCTCAGGGGGTTTCACTGAAGCTTTCTTT. Looking up the rest from reference TRBV2 and TRBJ1-1 gives the full variable domain: EPEVTQTPSHQVTQMGQEVILRCVPISNHLYFYWYRQILGQKVEFLVSFYNNEISEKSEIFDDQFSVERPDGSNFTLKIRSTKLEDSAMYFCASTKTSSGGFTEAFFGQGTRLTVV.